Included here is one TCR beta chain sequence, with context. Its antigen is unknown. These data come from a study of Graves' ophthalmopathy and Graves' hyperthyroidism. Study conclusions and caveats: Detected in blood as well were most expanded thyroid clonotypes with frequency above 0.001.

V dropped 0 bases and J dropped 5 bases, with 11 bases sitting between them. The germline gives CDR1 SGDLS, CDR2 YYNGEE. This CDR3 is built from 15 residues. RNA transcripts yielded amplified TCR beta CDR3 regions. An opening RT-PCR round employed HTBI primers and preceded a second-round multiplex PCR. TCRdb used MiXCR to reprocess the multiplex PCR reads, holding one entry per CDR3 protein. The data hold 740,000 or so distinct CDR3 sequences, with roughly two fifths observed a single time. Sequencing was performed on peripheral blood. The chain carries TRBV9 and TRBJ2-2, with a weak D call TRBD1 (5 bases). The receptor was derived from an adult man with Graves' ophthalmopathy. The CDR3 spells CASSVAVGPTGELFF. The DNA of the CDR3 is TGTGCCAGCAGCGTAGCTGTGGGGCCAACCGGGGAGCTGTTTTTT.